These 6 T cell receptor beta chains share one sample of origin, sequenced in a study of shared clonotypes between healthy human individuals. Sequencing was performed with immunoSEQ multiplex PCR; in TCRdb, only in-frame clones are kept and a portion is missing. The sample has some 2.3 million clones, 93% seen once. The sample comprised naive CD4+ T cells from PBMCs. The subset is: CD45RA+ positively selected. Receptors were obtained from a man aged 18 to 30 in good health. Some clones in this sample may be carry-over from other donors' samples.

The chain joins TRBV1 to TRBJ2-1; no check of the table's D call, TRBD2, against the DNA was made. TRBV1 is tagged as a pseudogene. The CDR3 has 22 amino acids. The chain's CDR3 is CTSSQDGYSWAGGPPSYNEQFF. CDR3 sequence (DNA): TGCACCAGCAGCCAAGATGGCTACTCGTGGGCGGGAGGGCCCCCTTCCTACAATGAGCAGTTCTTC.

This clone was seen a single time. The chain joins TRBV7-8 to TRBJ2-1, with TRBD1 matching over 7 bases. Germline V gene data show CDR1 as SGHVS and CDR2 as FQNEAQ. J gave up 8 bases and V 5 bases, and 9 bases lay outside the gene matches. The CDR3 runs to 14 residues. The CDR3 region has the DNA TGTGCCAGCAGCCCACGACAGGGTGGAGATGAGCAGTTCTTC. It translates to CASSPRQGGDEQFF.

The chain couples TRBV2 to TRBJ2-2, with 10 bases identical to TRBD2. The V and J ends lost 10 bases and 3 bases, in that order; junction bases with no gene match: 8. From germline, CDR1 is SNHLY and CDR2 FYNNEI. There are 15 residues in the CDR3. CDR3 nucleotides: TGTGCCAAGAGTCTAGCGGGAGTGTACACCGGGGAGCTGTTTTTT. Protein: CAKSLAGVYTGELFF.

A few counts support this clone. V and J are TRBV7-9 and TRBJ1-1; 8 positions match TRBD1. Germline V gene lookup returns CDR1 SEHNR and CDR2 FQNEAQ (reference sequence). The CDR3 loop spans 14 amino acids. V shed 5 bases, J shed 4 bases, and the junction held 6 bases outside the gene matches. CDR3 sequence (DNA): TGTGCCAGCAGCGCCGGACAGGGTACCACTGAAGCTTTCTTT. It codes for CASSAGQGTTEAFF.

The genes are TRBV18 and TRBJ2-1; TRBD2 matches 7 bases. The germline V gene encodes CDR1 KGHSH and CDR2 LQKENI. CDR3 length: 13 amino acids. V was clipped by 4 bases and J by 6 bases; unmatched bases: 3. This CDR3 is CASSLGTINEQFF. The CDR3 DNA reads as TGTGCCAGCTCACTAGGGACTATCAATGAGCAGTTCTTC.

The rearrangement joins TRBV2 to TRBJ2-7; 12 bases line up with TRBD1. V gave up 8 bases and J gave up 6 bases; unmatched junction bases: 8. The germline V gene encodes CDR1 SNHLY and CDR2 FYNNEI. The CDR3 runs to 14 residues. CDR3 region: CASSQGTGGVEQYF. The CDR3 DNA follows: TGTGCCAGCTCACAGGGGACAGGGGGCGTCGAGCAGTACTTC. The entire variable domain, with the rest obtained from reference TRBV2 and TRBJ2-7, is as follows: EPEVTQTPSHQVTQMGQEVILRCVPISNHLYFYWYRQILGQKVEFLVSFYNNEISEKSEIFDDQFSVERPDGSNFTLKIRSTKLEDSAMYFCASSQGTGGVEQYFGPGTRLTVT.